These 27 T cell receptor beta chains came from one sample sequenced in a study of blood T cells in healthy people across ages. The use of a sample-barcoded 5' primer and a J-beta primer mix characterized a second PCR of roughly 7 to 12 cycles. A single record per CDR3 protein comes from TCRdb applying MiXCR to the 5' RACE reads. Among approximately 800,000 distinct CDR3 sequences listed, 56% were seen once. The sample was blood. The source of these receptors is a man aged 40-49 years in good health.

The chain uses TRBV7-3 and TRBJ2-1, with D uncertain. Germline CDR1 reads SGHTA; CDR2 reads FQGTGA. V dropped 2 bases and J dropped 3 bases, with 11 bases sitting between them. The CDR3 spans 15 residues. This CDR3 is CASSLQAIGYNEQFF. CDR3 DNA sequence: TGTGCCAGCAGCTTACAGGCCATTGGCTACAATGAGCAGTTCTTC. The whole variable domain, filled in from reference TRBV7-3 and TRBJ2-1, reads GAGVSQTPSNKVTEKGKYVELRCDPISGHTALYWYRQSLGQGPEFLIYFQGTGAADDSGLPNDRFFAVRPEGSVSTLKIQRTERGDSAVYLCASSLQAIGYNEQFFGPGTRLTVL.

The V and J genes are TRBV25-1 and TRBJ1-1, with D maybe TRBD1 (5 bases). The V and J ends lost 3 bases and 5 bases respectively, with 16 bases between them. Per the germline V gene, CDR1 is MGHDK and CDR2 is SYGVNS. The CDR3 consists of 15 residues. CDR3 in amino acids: CASSDTGRWRTEAFF. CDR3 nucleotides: TGTGCCAGCAGTGATACGGGGCGGTGGAGGACTGAAGCTTTCTTT.

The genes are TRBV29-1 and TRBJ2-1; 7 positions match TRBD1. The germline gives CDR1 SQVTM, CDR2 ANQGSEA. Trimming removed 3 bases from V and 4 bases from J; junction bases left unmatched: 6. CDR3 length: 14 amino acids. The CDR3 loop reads CSVDGTAVYNEQFF. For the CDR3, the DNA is TGCAGCGTTGACGGGACAGCTGTATACAATGAGCAGTTCTTC.

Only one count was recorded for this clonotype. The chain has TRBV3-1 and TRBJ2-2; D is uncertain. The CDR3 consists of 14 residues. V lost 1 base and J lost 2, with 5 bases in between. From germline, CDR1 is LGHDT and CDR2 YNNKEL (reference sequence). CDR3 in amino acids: CASSQGKNTGELFF. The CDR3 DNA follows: TGTGCCAGCAGCCAAGGCAAAAACACCGGGGAGCTGTTTTTT.

The CDR3 is CASSRQGIEGNEQFF. Written as DNA, the CDR3 is TGTGCCAGCAGTCGCCAGGGAATTGAGGGCAATGAGCAGTTCTTC. The chain has TRBV6-5 and TRBJ2-1; D tentatively reads TRBD1 or TRBD2 (5 bases each). CDR3 length equals 15 residues. V was cut by 5 bases and J by 6 bases, with 17 bases left in between. The V gene's germline CDR1 is MNHEY and CDR2 SVGAGI.

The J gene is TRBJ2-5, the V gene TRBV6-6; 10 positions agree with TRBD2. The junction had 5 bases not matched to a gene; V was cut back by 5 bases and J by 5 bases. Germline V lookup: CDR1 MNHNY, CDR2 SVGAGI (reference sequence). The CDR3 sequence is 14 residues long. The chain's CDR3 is CASSLISGGETQYF. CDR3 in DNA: TGTGCCAGCAGTCTTATTAGCGGGGGGGAGACCCAGTACTTC.

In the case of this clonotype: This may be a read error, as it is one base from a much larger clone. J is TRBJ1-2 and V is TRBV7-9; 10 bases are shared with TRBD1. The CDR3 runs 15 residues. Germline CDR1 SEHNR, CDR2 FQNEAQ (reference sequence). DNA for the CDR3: TGTGCCGGCAGCTTATTCGGGACAGGGGACTATGGCTACACCTTC. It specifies CAGSLFGTGDYGYTF.

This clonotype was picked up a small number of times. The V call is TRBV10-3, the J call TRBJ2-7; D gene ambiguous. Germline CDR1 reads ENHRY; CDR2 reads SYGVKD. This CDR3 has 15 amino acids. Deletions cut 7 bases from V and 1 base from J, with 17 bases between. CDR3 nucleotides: TGTGCCATCAAAGGTTGGCAGGACCGATCCTACGAGCAGTACTTC. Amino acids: CAIKGWQDRSYEQYF.

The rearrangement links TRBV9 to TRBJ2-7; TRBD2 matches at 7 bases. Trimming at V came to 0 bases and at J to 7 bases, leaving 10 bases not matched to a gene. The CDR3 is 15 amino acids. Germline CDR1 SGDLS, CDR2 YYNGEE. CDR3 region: CASSVEASGRSEQYF. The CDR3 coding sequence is TGTGCCAGCAGCGTAGAGGCTAGCGGCCGTTCTGAGCAGTACTTC.

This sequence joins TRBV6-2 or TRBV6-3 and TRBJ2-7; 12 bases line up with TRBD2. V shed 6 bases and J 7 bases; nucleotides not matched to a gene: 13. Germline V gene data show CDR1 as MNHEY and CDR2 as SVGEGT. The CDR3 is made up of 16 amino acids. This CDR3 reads CASRPPGLAGTGEQYF. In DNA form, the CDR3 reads TGTGCCAGCAGGCCCCCCGGACTAGCGGGGACCGGGGAGCAGTACTTC.

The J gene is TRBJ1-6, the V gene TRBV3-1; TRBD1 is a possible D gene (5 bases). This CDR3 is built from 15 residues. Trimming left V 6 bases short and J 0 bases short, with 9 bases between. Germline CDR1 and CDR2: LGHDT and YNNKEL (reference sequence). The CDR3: CASRPGTSYNSPLHF. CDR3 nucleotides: TGTGCCAGCAGACCGGGGACCTCCTATAATTCACCCCTCCACTTT.

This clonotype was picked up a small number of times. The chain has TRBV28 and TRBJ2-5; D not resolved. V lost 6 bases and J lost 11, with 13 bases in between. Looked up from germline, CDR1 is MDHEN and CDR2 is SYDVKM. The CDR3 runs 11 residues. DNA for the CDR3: TGTGCCAGCAGCTCCGGGTCTGGGCAGTACTTC. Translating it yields CASSSGSGQYF.

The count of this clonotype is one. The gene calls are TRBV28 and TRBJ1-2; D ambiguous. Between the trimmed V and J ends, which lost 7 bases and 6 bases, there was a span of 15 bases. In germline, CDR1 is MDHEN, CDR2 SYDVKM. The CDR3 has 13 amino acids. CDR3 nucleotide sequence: TGTGCCAGCATGGAGACCCCCAGAAATGGCTACACCTTC. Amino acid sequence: CASMETPRNGYTF.

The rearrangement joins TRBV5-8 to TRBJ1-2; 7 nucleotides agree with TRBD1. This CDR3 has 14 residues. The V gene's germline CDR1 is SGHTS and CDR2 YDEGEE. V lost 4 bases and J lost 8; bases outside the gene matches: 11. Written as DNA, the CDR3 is TGTGCCAGCAGCCCACCTGACAGGGTACGAGGCTACACCTTC. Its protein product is CASSPPDRVRGYTF.

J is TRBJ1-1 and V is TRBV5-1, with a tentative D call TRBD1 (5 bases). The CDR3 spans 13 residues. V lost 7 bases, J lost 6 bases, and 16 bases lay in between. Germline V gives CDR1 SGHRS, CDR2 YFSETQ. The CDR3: CASGLGGSSEAFF. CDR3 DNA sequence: TGCGCCAGCGGCCTCGGGGGGTCATCTGAAGCTTTCTTT.

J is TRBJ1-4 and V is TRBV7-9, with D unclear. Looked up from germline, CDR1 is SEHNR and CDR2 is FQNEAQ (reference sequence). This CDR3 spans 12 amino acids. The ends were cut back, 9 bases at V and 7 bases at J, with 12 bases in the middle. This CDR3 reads CARKLKCEKLFF. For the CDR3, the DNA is TGTGCCAGGAAGCTTAAATGTGAAAAACTGTTTTTT.

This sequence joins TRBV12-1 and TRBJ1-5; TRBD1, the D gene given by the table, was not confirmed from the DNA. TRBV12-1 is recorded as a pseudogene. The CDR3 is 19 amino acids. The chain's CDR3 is CASNLPIGQVSFWDQPQHF. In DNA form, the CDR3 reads TGTGCCAGCAACTTACCGATAGGACAGGTCTCCTTCTGGGATCAGCCCCAGCATTTT.

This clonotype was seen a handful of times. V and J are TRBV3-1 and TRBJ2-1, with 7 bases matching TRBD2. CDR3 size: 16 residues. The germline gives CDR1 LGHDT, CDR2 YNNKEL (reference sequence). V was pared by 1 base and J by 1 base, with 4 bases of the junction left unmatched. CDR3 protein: CASSQGPSGSYNEQFF. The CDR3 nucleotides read TGTGCCAGCAGCCAAGGTCCTAGCGGTTCCTACAATGAGCAGTTCTTC.

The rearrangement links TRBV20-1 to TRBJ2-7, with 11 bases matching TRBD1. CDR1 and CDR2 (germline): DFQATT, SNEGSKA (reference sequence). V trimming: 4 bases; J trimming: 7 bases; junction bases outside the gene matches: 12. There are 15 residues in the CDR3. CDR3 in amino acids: CSAKGPGQGGGEQYF. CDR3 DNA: TGCAGTGCTAAGGGACCGGGACAGGGGGGAGGTGAGCAGTACTTC.

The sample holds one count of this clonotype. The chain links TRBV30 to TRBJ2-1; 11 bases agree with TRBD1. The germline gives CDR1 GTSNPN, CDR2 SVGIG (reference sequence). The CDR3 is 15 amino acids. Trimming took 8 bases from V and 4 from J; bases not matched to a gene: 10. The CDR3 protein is CAATEGQGVYNEQFF. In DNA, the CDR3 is TGTGCCGCAACCGAGGGACAGGGGGTATACAATGAGCAGTTCTTC.

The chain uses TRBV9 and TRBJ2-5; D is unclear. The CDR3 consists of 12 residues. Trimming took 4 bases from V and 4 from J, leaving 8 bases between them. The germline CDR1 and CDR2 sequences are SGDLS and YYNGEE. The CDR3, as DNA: TGTGCCAGCAGCACGTTTTCAGAGACCCAGTACTTC. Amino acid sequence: CASSTFSETQYF.

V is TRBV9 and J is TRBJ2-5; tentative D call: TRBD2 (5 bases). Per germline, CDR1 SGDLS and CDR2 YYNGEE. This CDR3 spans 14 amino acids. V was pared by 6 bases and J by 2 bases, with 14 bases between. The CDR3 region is CASKIGVGQETQYF. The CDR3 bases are TGTGCCAGCAAGATCGGGGTGGGACAAGAGACCCAGTACTTC.

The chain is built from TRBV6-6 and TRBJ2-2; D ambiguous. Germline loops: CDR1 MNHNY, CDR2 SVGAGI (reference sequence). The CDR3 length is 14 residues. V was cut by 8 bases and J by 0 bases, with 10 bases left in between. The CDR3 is CASPSDPNTGELFF. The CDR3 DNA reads TGTGCCAGCCCCAGTGATCCGAACACCGGGGAGCTGTTTTTT.

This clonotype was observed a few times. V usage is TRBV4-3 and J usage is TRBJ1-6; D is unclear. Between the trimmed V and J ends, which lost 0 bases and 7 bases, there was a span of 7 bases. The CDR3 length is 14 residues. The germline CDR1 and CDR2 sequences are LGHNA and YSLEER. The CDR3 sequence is CASSQDVGNSPLHF. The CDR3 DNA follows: TGCGCCAGCAGCCAAGATGTGGGGAATTCACCCCTCCACTTT.

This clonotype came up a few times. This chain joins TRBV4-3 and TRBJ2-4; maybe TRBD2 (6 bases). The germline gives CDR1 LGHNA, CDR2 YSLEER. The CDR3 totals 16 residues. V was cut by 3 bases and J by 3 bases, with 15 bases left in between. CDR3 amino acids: CASSHDTGTFKNIQYF. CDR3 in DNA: TGCGCCAGCAGCCATGACACCGGGACTTTCAAAAACATTCAGTACTTC.

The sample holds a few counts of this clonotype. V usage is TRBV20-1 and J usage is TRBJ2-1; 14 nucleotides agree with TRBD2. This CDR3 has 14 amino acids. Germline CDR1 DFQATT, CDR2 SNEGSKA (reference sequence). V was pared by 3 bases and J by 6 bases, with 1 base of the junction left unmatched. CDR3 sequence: CSASGLAGGNEQFF. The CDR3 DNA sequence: TGCAGTGCTAGCGGACTAGCGGGAGGCAATGAGCAGTTCTTC.

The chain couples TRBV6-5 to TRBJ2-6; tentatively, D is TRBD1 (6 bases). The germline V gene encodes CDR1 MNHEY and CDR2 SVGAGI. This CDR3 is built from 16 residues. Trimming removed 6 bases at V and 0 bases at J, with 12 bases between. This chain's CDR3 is CASRPDSSSGANVLTF. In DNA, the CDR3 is TGTGCCAGCAGGCCGGACAGTTCCTCTGGGGCCAACGTCCTGACTTTC.